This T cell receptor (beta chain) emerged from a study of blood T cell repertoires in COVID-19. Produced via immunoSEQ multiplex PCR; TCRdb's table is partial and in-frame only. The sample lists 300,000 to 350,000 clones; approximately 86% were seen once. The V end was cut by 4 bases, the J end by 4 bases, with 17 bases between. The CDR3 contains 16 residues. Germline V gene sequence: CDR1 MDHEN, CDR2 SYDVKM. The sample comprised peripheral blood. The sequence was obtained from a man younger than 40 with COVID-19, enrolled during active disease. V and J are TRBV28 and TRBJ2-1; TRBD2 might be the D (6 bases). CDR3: CASSSPLPGLYNEQFF. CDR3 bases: TGTGCCAGCAGTTCGCCCCTTCCGGGACTGTACAATGAGCAGTTCTTC. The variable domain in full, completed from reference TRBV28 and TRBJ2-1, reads DVKVTQSSRYLVKRTGEKVFLECVQDMDHENMFWYRQDPGLGLRLIYFSYDVKMKEKGDIPEGYSVSREKKERFSLILESASTNQTSMYLCASSSPLPGLYNEQFFGPGTRLTVL.